This TCR beta chain emerged from a study of pediatric ulcerative colitis. The rectum was sampled with one to two pinch biopsies at colonoscopy. CDR3 length equals 13 residues. CDR1 SGHDT and CDR2 YYEEEE come from the germline V gene. The V gene lost 0 bases and the J gene lost 2 bases, with 3 bases spanning the gap. Study results and limitations: Rectal pinch biopsies may have included blood-derived T cells, especially in patients with overt colitis. Total lymphocyte DNA, not sorted subsets, was the template.

Turning to this clone: What it binds is unknown.

Sequencing was at survey level. Samples were sequenced at Survey level, maximum 500,000 reads. Libraries were prepared by immunoSEQ multiplex PCR; TCRdb keeps only in-frame clonotypes and omits some of them. The sample lists tens of thousands of clones; about 80% were seen once. This sequence was found in a boy aged 10-17 years with moderate ulcerative colitis. The gene calls are TRBV5-6 and TRBJ2-1, with D uncertain. Material: gut tissue. The CDR3 coding sequence is TGTGCCAGCAGCTTGGGTGCCTACAATGAGCAGTTCTTC. It yields the protein CASSLGAYNEQFF.